This T cell receptor (beta chain) came from a study of blood T cell repertoires in COVID-19 (dated by TCRdb to about 2020). Context from the whole study: Samples from collaborators originated in the United States, Italy and Spain and spanned both the acute and convalescent phases of COVID-19. The prospective study material was composed of cDNA or gDNA derived from T cells, B-cell-depleted T cells, or PBMCs. The dataset comprised deeply sampled blood TCRbeta repertoires from subjects exposed to, actively infected with, or recovered from COVID-19. A freely available public database, intended as a resource for researchers studying the immune response to SARS-CoV-2, is where the repertoires were released. Samples were obtained from the ongoing ImmuneRACE study (first 160 participants) and from roughly 1,300 subjects provided by 6 global collaborators. The sample metadata nearly always contained a de-identified subject ID, COVID-19 status, age in years and sex. Where available, HLA class I and class II types were obtained from metadata supplied by the sample provider rather than from assay-based typing.

Collaborating institutions collected whole blood in K2EDTA tubes following their own protocols. For TCRbeta analysis, collaborators shipped samples as frozen whole blood, isolated PBMCs, or DNA extracted from either of those sample types. The immunoSEQ Assay, a bias-controlled multiplex PCR, was used to amplify TCRbeta CDR3 regions from genomic DNA. The original pipeline was this. Within the assay, amplification of reference gene primers was used to estimate how many nucleated cells each sample contained. To quantify the absolute abundance of each unique TCRbeta CDR3 rearrangement, sequence reads were collapsed and filtered. Productive Simpson clonality was computed per sample as the square root of Simpson's diversity index over productive rearrangements. TCRdb took this table from immuneACCESS and kept in-frame rearrangements with V and J called. Such tables lack part of the clones; where checked against another copy, unresolved V genes explain under half of the gap, and the rest is unexplained. Clonal size and the V and J genes are those of that table, whereas D and trimming came from the DNA. Recorded for this sample are 80,000 to 100,000 clones; about 85% of them occurred a single time. In total, the top ten clones hold 4% to 5.5% of the sample.

The study at large found these results: How much clinical and demographic metadata was included differed by source and by participant, and the metadata was provided uncurated.

With respect to this clone: The clone's antigen remains unknown. No qualities accompany the bases; no much larger clone lies one base away.

Material: peripheral blood. This TCR was recovered from a man aged 70 or older with acute or convalescent COVID-19.

The CDR3 corresponds to CASRDTAYEQYF. Here is the DNA: TGTGCCAGCAGGGACACTGCCTACGAGCAGTACTTC. Rearrangement joined TRBV2 to TRBJ2-7; TRBD1 might be the D gene, on 5 matching bases. The CDR3 runs 12 amino acids, cysteine and phenylalanine included. Only the CDR3 DNA is retained, 36 bases long and in frame from the first base. V is shortened by 6 bases, J by 2 bases, and the region joining them spans 8 bases. CDR1 and CDR2 are drawn from the germline V gene: SNHLY, FYNNEI.